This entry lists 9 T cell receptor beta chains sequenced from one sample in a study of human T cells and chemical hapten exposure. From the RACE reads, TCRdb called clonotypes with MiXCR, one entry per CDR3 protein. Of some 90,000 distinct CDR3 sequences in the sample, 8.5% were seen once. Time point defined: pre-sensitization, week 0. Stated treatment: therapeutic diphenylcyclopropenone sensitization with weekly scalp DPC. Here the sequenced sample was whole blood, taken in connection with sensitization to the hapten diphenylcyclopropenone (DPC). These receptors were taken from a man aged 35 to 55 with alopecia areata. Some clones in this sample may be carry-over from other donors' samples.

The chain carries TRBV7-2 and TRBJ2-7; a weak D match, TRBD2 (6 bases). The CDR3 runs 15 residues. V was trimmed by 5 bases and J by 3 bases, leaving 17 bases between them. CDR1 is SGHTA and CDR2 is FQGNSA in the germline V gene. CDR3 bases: TGTGCCAGCAGCCCTGGAGGAGGGAGCTTCTACGAGCAGTACTTC. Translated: CASSPGGGSFYEQYF.

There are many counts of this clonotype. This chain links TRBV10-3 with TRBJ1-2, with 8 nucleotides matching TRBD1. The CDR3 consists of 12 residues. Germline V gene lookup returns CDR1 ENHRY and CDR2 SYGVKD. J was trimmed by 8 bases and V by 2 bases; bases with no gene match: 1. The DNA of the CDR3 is TGTGCCATCAGTGAGGACAGGGGCGGCTACACCTTC. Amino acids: CAISEDRGGYTF.

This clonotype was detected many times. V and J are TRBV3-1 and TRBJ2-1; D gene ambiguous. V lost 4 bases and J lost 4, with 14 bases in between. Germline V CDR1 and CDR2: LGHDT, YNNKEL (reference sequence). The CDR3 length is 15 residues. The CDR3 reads CASSPSPLKYNEQFF. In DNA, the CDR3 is TGTGCCAGCAGCCCGAGCCCGCTTAAGTACAATGAGCAGTTCTTC.

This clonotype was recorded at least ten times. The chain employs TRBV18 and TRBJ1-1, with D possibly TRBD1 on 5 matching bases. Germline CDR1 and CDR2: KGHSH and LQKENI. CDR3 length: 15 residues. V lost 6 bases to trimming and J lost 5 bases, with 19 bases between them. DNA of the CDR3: TGTGCCAGCTCGTCCCTACAGGCGTCGGGGACTGAAGCTTTCTTT. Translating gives CASSSLQASGTEAFF.

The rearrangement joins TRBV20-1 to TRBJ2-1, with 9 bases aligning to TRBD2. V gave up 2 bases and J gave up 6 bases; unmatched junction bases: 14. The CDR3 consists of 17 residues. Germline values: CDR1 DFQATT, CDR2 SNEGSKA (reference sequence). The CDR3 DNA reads TGCAGTGCTAGATCCGGGGTGGCGGGAGGGCCCCTCAATGAGCAGTTCTTC. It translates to CSARSGVAGGPLNEQFF.

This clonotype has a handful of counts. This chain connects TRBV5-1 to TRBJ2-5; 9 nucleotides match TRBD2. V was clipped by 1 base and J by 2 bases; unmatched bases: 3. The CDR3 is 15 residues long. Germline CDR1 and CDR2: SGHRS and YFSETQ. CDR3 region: CASSLLTSGQETQYF. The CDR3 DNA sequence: TGCGCCAGCAGCTTGTTGACTAGCGGACAAGAGACCCAGTACTTC.

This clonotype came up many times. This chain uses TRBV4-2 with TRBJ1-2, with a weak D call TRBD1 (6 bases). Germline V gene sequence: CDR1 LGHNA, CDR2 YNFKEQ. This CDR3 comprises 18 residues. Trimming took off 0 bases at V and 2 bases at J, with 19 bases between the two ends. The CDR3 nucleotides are TGTGCCAGCAGCCAAGAGCCCCAGGGGCGCGGGGTAAACTATGGCTACACCTTC. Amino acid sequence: CASSQEPQGRGVNYGYTF.

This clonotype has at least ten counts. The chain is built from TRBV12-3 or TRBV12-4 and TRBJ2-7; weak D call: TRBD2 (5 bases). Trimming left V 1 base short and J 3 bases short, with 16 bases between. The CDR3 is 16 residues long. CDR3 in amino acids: CASSLETPHGNYEQYV. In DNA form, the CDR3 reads TGTGCCAGCAGTTTAGAAACCCCTCACGGGAACTACGAGCAGTACGTC.

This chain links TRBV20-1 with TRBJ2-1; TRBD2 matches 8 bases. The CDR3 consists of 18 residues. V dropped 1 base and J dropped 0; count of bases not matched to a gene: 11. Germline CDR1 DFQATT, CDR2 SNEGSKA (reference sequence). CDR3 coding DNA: TGCAGTGCTAGAGCCCTCGGGGTAGCGGGAAGCTCCTACAATGAGCAGTTCTTC. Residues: CSARALGVAGSSYNEQFF.